The 13 T cell receptor beta chains reported below all come from one sample, sequenced in a study of blood T cell repertoires in COVID-19. Method: immunoSEQ multiplex PCR; TCRdb's copy keeps in-frame clones and lacks some. Seen here are just under 350,000 clones, around nine tenths observed once, and the top ten hold less than 3.5%. The sample taken for sequencing was peripheral blood. These receptors were obtained from a woman younger than 30 who had recovered from COVID-19.

The genes are TRBV9 and TRBJ2-1; 10 bases map to TRBD2. Germline V gives CDR1 SGDLS, CDR2 YYNGEE. V was pared by 4 bases and J by 0 bases, with 7 bases of the junction left unmatched. This CDR3 contains 17 residues. CDR3 bases: TGTGCCAGCAGCTCGCGTAGCGGGAGGAGCTCCTACAATGAGCAGTTCTTC. Amino acids: CASSSRSGRSSYNEQFF.

The J gene is TRBJ1-4, the V gene TRBV18; TRBD1 aligns across 7 bases. Germline CDR1 KGHSH, CDR2 LQKENI. The ends lost 5 bases at V and 4 bases at J; junction bases unmatched: 4. CDR3 length: 14 residues. The CDR3: CASSDDRVNEKLFF. For the CDR3, the DNA is TGTGCCAGCTCAGATGACAGGGTTAATGAAAAACTGTTTTTT.

The chain couples TRBV23-1 to TRBJ2-7; TRBD2 aligns across 11 bases. TRBV23-1 is labeled an ORF, and its function is uncertain. The junction had 15 bases not matched to a gene; V was cut back by 5 bases and J by 3 bases. This CDR3 has 18 amino acids. CDR3 loop: CASSFGLAGSLSVYEQYV. CDR3 coding DNA: TGCGCCAGCAGTTTCGGACTAGCGGGCTCACTTAGCGTCTACGAGCAGTACGTC.

The V and J genes are TRBV18 and TRBJ2-1, with D unresolved. Germline V gives CDR1 KGHSH, CDR2 LQKENI. V lost 3 bases and J 3 bases, leaving 12 bases between the germline ends. The CDR3 has 15 amino acids. This chain's CDR3 is CASSPPHTDYNEQFF. The CDR3 region has the DNA TGTGCCAGCTCACCGCCCCACACCGACTACAATGAGCAGTTCTTC.

This rearrangement joins TRBV5-1 to TRBJ2-5; D is unclear. The length of the CDR3 is 12 residues. CDR1 and CDR2 (germline): SGHRS, YFSETQ. Trimming took off 4 bases at V and 3 bases at J, with 7 bases between the two ends. DNA of the CDR3: TGCGCCAGCAGCACCGGTAAAGAGACCCAGTACTTC. Translation gives CASSTGKETQYF.

The genes are TRBV6-5 and TRBJ1-2, with 7 nucleotides matching TRBD1. Germline loops: CDR1 MNHEY, CDR2 SVGAGI. V lost 5 bases, J lost 1 base, and 7 bases stayed unmatched. The CDR3 consists of 15 residues. The CDR3 is CASSTGVGVNYGYTF. CDR3 sequence (DNA): TGTGCCAGCAGTACAGGGGTGGGGGTTAACTATGGCTACACCTTC.

The chain carries TRBV18 and TRBJ1-1, with TRBD1 matching 8 bases. Germline assignment: CDR1 KGHSH and CDR2 LQKENI. This CDR3 comprises 16 residues. V shed 2 bases, J shed 1 base, and the junction held 6 bases outside the gene matches. The CDR3 protein is CASSPGDRIPNTEAFF. Here the CDR3 DNA reads TGTGCCAGCTCACCAGGGGACAGGATCCCGAACACTGAAGCTTTCTTT. The full variable domain, with the rest looked up from reference TRBV18 and TRBJ1-1, is NAGVMQNPRHLVRRRGQEARLRCSPMKGHSHVYWYRQLPEEGLKFMVYLQKENIIDESGMPKERFSAEFPKEGPSILRIQQVVRGDSAAYFCASSPGDRIPNTEAFFGQGTRLTVV.

The J gene is TRBJ2-1, the V gene TRBV5-6, with 9 bases that match TRBD2. Germline lookup yields CDR1 SGHDT and CDR2 YYEEEE. The ends lost 5 bases at V and 3 bases at J; junction bases unmatched: 6. This CDR3 has 15 amino acids. The CDR3: CASRHLAGIYNEQFF. The CDR3 DNA reads TGTGCCAGCAGGCACCTAGCGGGGATCTACAATGAGCAGTTCTTC.

The J gene is TRBJ1-6, the V gene TRBV7-2, with D perhaps TRBD1 (5 bases). CDR1 and CDR2 from the germline V gene are SGHTA and FQGNSA. V lost 3 bases and J 5 bases, leaving 11 bases between the germline ends. The CDR3 totals 15 residues. CDR3 residues: CASSLNPGHNSPLHF. The DNA for the CDR3 is TGTGCCAGCAGCTTGAATCCAGGGCATAATTCACCCCTCCACTTT.

This clone has a handful of counts. The chain recombines TRBV7-9 with TRBJ2-1; possible D gene TRBD1, 7 bases. The CDR3 has 14 residues. V lost 10 bases and J lost 10, with 23 bases in between. CDR1 and CDR2 from the germline V gene are SEHNR and FQNEAQ (reference sequence). The CDR3 DNA sequence: TGTGCCACCACACGACAGGGTTTTGGAGGGGAGCAGTTCTTC. Amino acid sequence: CATTRQGFGGEQFF.

V usage is TRBV12-3 or TRBV12-4 and J usage is TRBJ2-3, with D unresolved. The CDR3 is 12 amino acids. Trimming shortened V by 6 bases and J by 4 bases, and 8 bases separated the two germline ends. The CDR3 coding sequence is TGTGCCAGCAGCCCAGTACCAGATACGCAGTATTTT. Its translation: CASSPVPDTQYF.

This chain joins TRBV6-5 and TRBJ2-1; TRBD2 matches at 8 bases. This CDR3 spans 15 amino acids. The V and J ends lost 5 bases and 0 bases, in that order; junction bases with no gene match: 3. The germline gives CDR1 MNHEY, CDR2 SVGAGI. The CDR3 bases are TGTGCCAGCAGTCCCAGCGGGAGCTCCTACAATGAGCAGTTCTTC. This gives the protein CASSPSGSSYNEQFF.

The chain recombines TRBV9 with TRBJ1-2, with D maybe TRBD1 (5 bases). The V end lost 4 bases, the J end lost 0 bases, and 13 bases lay between the germline ends. This CDR3 has 15 amino acids. Germline loops: CDR1 SGDLS, CDR2 YYNGEE. The CDR3 DNA reads TGTGCCAGCAGCCCCCGTGGGGCTCCTAACTATGGCTACACCTTC. This sequence encodes CASSPRGAPNYGYTF.